Below, 31 T cell receptor beta chains from the same sample are listed, as sequenced in a study of response to subunit inactivated influenza vaccine. TCRdb reanalysed the RT-PCR reads using MiXCR and keeps one entry per CDR3 protein. The sample includes under 550,000 distinct CDR3 sequences, less than 10% of them seen just once. The input for sequencing was PBMCs from blood, taken around 25 months after vaccination. The receptors were gathered from a man in his fifties or sixties who received an inactivated influenza vaccine.

In its sample, this clonotype was seen many times. V usage is TRBV20-1 and J usage is TRBJ2-3, with TRBD2 matching over 7 bases. CDR3 length equals 14 residues. With 1 base clipped from V and 3 bases from J, the junction kept 4 bases outside the gene matches. Germline V CDR1 and CDR2: DFQATT, SNEGSKA (reference sequence). As DNA, the CDR3 is TGCAGTGCTAGAGGAGCGGGAAGGACAGATACGCAGTATTTT. Translated: CSARGAGRTDTQYF.

This clonotype has more than one count but fewer than ten. The J gene is TRBJ2-2, the V gene TRBV20-1, with D hard to call. The V gene lost 0 bases and the J gene lost 5 bases, with 10 bases spanning the gap. This CDR3 region has 14 residues. Germline V gene lookup returns CDR1 DFQATT and CDR2 SNEGSKA (reference sequence). CDR3 sequence: CSARDSVGTGELFF. The CDR3 region has the DNA TGCAGTGCTAGAGATTCAGTTGGAACCGGGGAGCTGTTTTTT.

This clonotype showed up just a few times. This chain joins TRBV7-8 and TRBJ1-5; possibly TRBD1 for D (5 bases). CDR1 and CDR2 from the germline V gene are SGHVS and FQNEAQ. V lost 5 bases and J 0 bases, leaving 14 bases between the germline ends. The CDR3 contains 16 residues. The CDR3 region is CASSPGHPLSNQPQHF. DNA of the CDR3: TGTGCCAGCAGCCCCGGACACCCCCTTAGCAATCAGCCCCAGCATTTT.

This clonotype came up a few times. V gene TRBV20-1 combines with J gene TRBJ1-6; D not resolved. The germline CDR1 and CDR2 sequences are DFQATT and SNEGSKA (reference sequence). The CDR3 spans 12 residues. V lost 4 bases, J lost 10 bases, and 11 bases lay in between. The CDR3 loop is CSAIRPVSPLHF. For the CDR3, the DNA is TGCAGTGCTATAAGACCAGTCTCACCCCTCCACTTT.

The chain links TRBV24-1 to TRBJ2-3, with 8 bases matching TRBD2. The CDR3 is made up of 16 amino acids. Germline V gene data show CDR1 as KGHDR and CDR2 as SFDVKD. Trimming removed 0 bases from V and 0 bases from J; junction bases left unmatched: 1. The CDR3 region is CATSDLPSGSTDTQYF. The CDR3, as DNA: TGTGCCACCAGTGATTTGCCTAGCGGGAGCACAGATACGCAGTATTTT.

This sequence joins TRBV5-6 and TRBJ2-7; weak D call: TRBD2 (5 bases). The V end was cut by 4 bases, the J end by 6 bases, with 14 bases between. CDR3 size: 13 residues. Germline V gene data show CDR1 as SGHDT and CDR2 as YYEEEE. Here the CDR3 DNA reads TGTGCCAGCAGCCGCGGGCGTCCCTGCGAGCAGTACTTC. Amino acids: CASSRGRPCEQYF.

The CDR3 nucleotides read TGTGCCAGCAGTTACTCGAGAGTGGGCGGGGAAGCTAACTATGGCTACACCTTC. This gives the protein CASSYSRVGGEANYGYTF. The chain recombines TRBV6-5 with TRBJ1-2; D call uncertain. Trimming shortened V by 0 bases and J by 0 bases, and 17 bases separated the two germline ends. The length of the CDR3 is 18 residues. Looked up from germline, CDR1 is MNHEY and CDR2 is SVGAGI.

This clonotype was seen many times. The rearrangement joins TRBV10-3 to TRBJ1-1; 8 bases are shared with TRBD1. With 7 bases clipped from V and 5 bases from J, the junction kept 9 bases outside the gene matches. This CDR3 comprises 14 residues. Germline CDR1 reads ENHRY; CDR2 reads SYGVKD. The CDR3 reads CAITKGQGATEAFF. The CDR3 DNA reads TGTGCCATCACCAAAGGTCAGGGGGCAACTGAAGCTTTCTTT.

This clonotype was picked up many times. The chain recombines TRBV12-3 or TRBV12-4 with TRBJ1-6; D is possibly TRBD1 (5 bases). The V end lost 5 bases, the J end lost 2 bases, and 16 bases lay between the germline ends. CDR3 length equals 17 residues. The CDR3 sequence: CASSPQGPSTYNSPLHF. The CDR3 region has the DNA TGTGCCAGCAGTCCGCAGGGCCCGAGCACCTATAATTCACCCCTCCACTTT.

A few counts support this clonotype. This chain uses TRBV28 with TRBJ1-4; TRBD1 might be the D (5 bases). V lost 2 bases and J lost 15, with 13 bases in between. This CDR3 region has 12 residues. Germline loops: CDR1 MDHEN, CDR2 SYDVKM. CDR3: CASSLLGEILFF. The CDR3 region has the DNA TGTGCCAGCAGTTTACTGGGGGAAATCTTGTTTTTT. Complete variable domain (other parts from reference TRBV28 and TRBJ1-4): DVKVTQSSRYLVKRTGEKVFLECVQDMDHENMFWYRQDPGLGLRLIYFSYDVKMKEKGDIPEGYSVSREKKERFSLILESASTNQTSMYLCASSLLGEILFFGSGTQLSVL.

The CDR3 DNA follows: TGTGCCAGCAGCTCATGGACAGGGCAATACAAAAACATTCAGTACTTC. This gives the protein CASSSWTGQYKNIQYF. J is TRBJ2-4 and V is TRBV7-8, with 8 bases fitting TRBD1. Trimming took 4 bases from V and 3 from J; bases not matched to a gene: 8. CDR3 size: 16 residues. Germline CDR1 SGHVS, CDR2 FQNEAQ.

The chain is built from TRBV5-5 and TRBJ1-1; no definite D call. Germline CDR1 is SGHKS and CDR2 is YYEKEE (reference sequence). Trimming pared 0 bases from V and 8 bases from J, leaving 17 bases between. The CDR3 runs to 15 residues. The CDR3 DNA sequence: TGTGCCAGCAGCTTGGAGGGCCGGGCCATCAAGGAAGCTTTCTTT. Amino acid sequence: CASSLEGRAIKEAFF.

This clonotype was found many times. The chain carries TRBV5-5 and TRBJ2-1; D gene uncertain. CDR1 is SGHKS and CDR2 is YYEKEE in the germline V gene (reference sequence). Between the trimmed V and J ends, which lost 7 bases and 10 bases, there was a span of 9 bases. The CDR3 consists of 10 residues. The CDR3 loop reads CASGPEEQFF. In nucleotides, the CDR3 is TGTGCCAGCGGGCCGGAGGAGCAGTTCTTC.

This clonotype was counted between two and nine times. The V call is TRBV7-9, the J call TRBJ2-2, with D perhaps matching TRBD1 (6 bases). Per the germline V gene, CDR1 is SEHNR and CDR2 is FQNEAQ (reference sequence). V was clipped by 2 bases and J by 5 bases, with 12 bases between them. The CDR3 consists of 15 residues. The CDR3 bases are TGTGCCAGCAGCTTACCAGGGGCAGGGACCGGGGAGCTGTTTTTT. Residues: CASSLPGAGTGELFF.

The chain uses TRBV19 and TRBJ1-2, with D possibly matching TRBD1 (5 bases). The CDR3 contains 15 residues. The V end lost 5 bases, the J end lost 5 bases, and 18 bases lay between the germline ends. CDR1 and CDR2 from the germline V gene are LNHDA and SQIVND (reference sequence). The CDR3 loop reads CASSLGPGPTYGYTF. The CDR3 bases are TGTGCCAGTAGTTTGGGACCAGGACCTACTTATGGCTACACCTTC.

In its sample, this clonotype was seen a few times. CDR3 amino acids: CASSPRSGETQYF. CDR3 sequence (DNA): TGTGCCAGCAGCCCCCGTTCTGGAGAGACCCAGTACTTC. V usage is TRBV7-2 and J usage is TRBJ2-5; no definite D call. From germline, CDR1 is SGHTA and CDR2 FQGNSA. Trimming took off 5 bases at V and 4 bases at J, with 11 bases between the two ends. This CDR3 contains 13 residues.

This clonotype was detected many times. The gene calls are TRBV14 and TRBJ1-5; maybe TRBD1 (6 bases). CDR1 is SGHDN and CDR2 is FVKESK in the germline V gene. CDR3 length: 13 residues. V was clipped by 4 bases and J by 2 bases, with 6 bases between them. CDR3 DNA sequence: TGTGCCAGCAGCCGACAGGGCAATCAGCCCCAGCATTTT. This encodes CASSRQGNQPQHF.

This clonotype was observed many times. The chain recombines TRBV20-1 with TRBJ1-2; unclear D gene. The CDR3 loop spans 13 amino acids. Between the trimmed V and J ends, which lost 4 bases and 2 bases, there was a span of 11 bases. Germline loops: CDR1 DFQATT, CDR2 SNEGSKA (reference sequence). The CDR3, as DNA: TGCAGTGCTAAAAGGACCGACAACTATGGCTACACCTTC. Translated: CSAKRTDNYGYTF.

Notes on this clonotype: A read error may account for a junction end that differs from germline. The V and J genes are TRBV5-5 and TRBJ2-3; 8 positions match TRBD1. This CDR3 is 20 amino acids long. Per the germline V gene, CDR1 is SGHKS and CDR2 is YYEKEE (reference sequence). The CDR3 protein is CASCFLVGNRDRSRTDTQYF. For the CDR3, the DNA is TGTGCCAGCTGCTTTTTAGTCGGGAACCGGGACAGGAGTCGCACAGATACGCAGTATTTT.

This clonotype was recorded at least ten times. V and J are TRBV12-3 or TRBV12-4 and TRBJ1-2, with 7 bases lining up with TRBD1. Trimming took 3 bases from V and 8 from J; bases not matched to a gene: 9. The CDR3 is 14 residues long. Written as DNA, the CDR3 is TGTGCCAGCAGTTTTGGGACAGAACTAGGAGGCTACACCTTC. Translated: CASSFGTELGGYTF.

This clonotype was counted ten times or more. The J gene is TRBJ2-3, the V gene TRBV5-1, with D possibly TRBD1 on 6 matching bases. Germline V gene lookup returns CDR1 SGHRS and CDR2 YFSETQ. Trimming removed 0 bases at V and 0 bases at J, with 11 bases between. The CDR3 covers 16 residues. CDR3 loop: CASSLVSGASTDTQYF. CDR3 DNA sequence: TGCGCCAGCAGCTTGGTTTCAGGGGCCAGCACAGATACGCAGTATTTT.

This clonotype has only a few counts. The chain combines TRBV20-1 with TRBJ1-1; D unresolved. Trimming took 0 bases from V and 1 from J, leaving 12 bases between them. CDR1 is DFQATT, CDR2 SNEGSKA, per germline (reference sequence). This CDR3 is 15 amino acids long. CDR3 protein: CSAREPGSRNTEAFF. The CDR3 DNA reads as TGCAGTGCTAGAGAACCGGGCAGTCGGAACACTGAAGCTTTCTTT.

This clonotype was seen at least ten times. This chain uses TRBV7-9 with TRBJ2-6; 7 nucleotides match TRBD2. The CDR3 extends over 18 amino acids. Germline trimming cut 2 bases from V and 0 bases from J; bases unmatched to any gene: 7. Germline lookup yields CDR1 SEHNR and CDR2 FQNEAQ (reference sequence). The DNA for the CDR3 is TGTGCCAGCAGCTTATTCTCTAGCGGCTACTCTGGGGCCAACGTCCTGACTTTC. This codes for CASSLFSSGYSGANVLTF.

This clonotype was recorded many times. The chain is built from TRBV9 and TRBJ1-3; D is unresolved. This CDR3 has 15 residues. V was pared by 0 bases and J by 1 base, with 8 bases between. Per germline, CDR1 SGDLS and CDR2 YYNGEE. The CDR3 sequence is CASSVDSGSGNTIYF. In DNA, the CDR3 is TGTGCCAGCAGCGTAGACTCGGGATCTGGAAACACCATATATTTT.

Points on this clonotype: The junction shows a germline mismatch at one end, possibly a read error. This chain connects TRBV28 to TRBJ1-2; the match to TRBD1 covers 7 bases. Germline V gene sequence: CDR1 MDHEN, CDR2 SYDVKM. This CDR3 contains 16 residues. The CDR3 coding sequence is TGTGCCACCCTACCGTCCCGACAGGGCCGGGTCTATGCCTACACCTTC. This sequence encodes CATLPSRQGRVYAYTF.

There are many counts of this clonotype. V usage is TRBV27 and J usage is TRBJ2-7, with D unresolved. Germline V gene sequence: CDR1 MNHEY, CDR2 SMNVEV (reference sequence). V lost 5 bases, J lost 0 bases, and 14 bases lay in between. This CDR3 has 15 residues. The CDR3 is CASSPAFYSSYEQYF. CDR3 in DNA: TGTGCCAGCAGTCCTGCGTTTTATAGCTCCTACGAGCAGTACTTC.

This clonotype came up many times. The V gene is TRBV6-5, the J gene TRBJ1-2; tentatively, D is TRBD1 (6 bases). The CDR3 length is 11 residues. V dropped 6 bases and J dropped 7 bases, with 9 bases sitting between them. Germline V lookup: CDR1 MNHEY, CDR2 SVGAGI. The DNA for the CDR3 is TGTGCCAGCAGACAGGGTACTGGCTACACCTTC. Protein sequence: CASRQGTGYTF.

The chain has TRBV6-2 or TRBV6-3 and TRBJ2-5; D is unclear. The CDR3 runs to 14 residues. The germline V gene encodes CDR1 MNHEY and CDR2 SVGEGT. Trimming took off 2 bases at V and 2 bases at J, with 9 bases between the two ends. DNA for the CDR3: TGTGCCAGCAGTTACAGGCCAGCACAAGAGACCCAGTACTTC. Translating it yields CASSYRPAQETQYF.

This clonotype was seen a handful of times. V and J are TRBV7-8 and TRBJ1-4; D gene unclear. Germline V CDR1 and CDR2: SGHVS, FQNEAQ. The CDR3 loop spans 15 amino acids. V was clipped by 2 bases and J by 0 bases, with 7 bases between them. The CDR3: CASSLRGATNEKLFF. CDR3 nucleotide sequence: TGTGCCAGCAGCTTACGCGGTGCAACTAATGAAAAACTGTTTTTT.

Many counts were recorded for this clonotype. This rearrangement joins TRBV24-1 to TRBJ2-3; 7 bases fit TRBD2. V was pared by 5 bases and J by 5 bases, with 9 bases of the junction left unmatched. Germline lookup yields CDR1 KGHDR and CDR2 SFDVKD. The CDR3 is made up of 15 amino acids. DNA for the CDR3: TGTGCCACCAGTGGAAGTGCGGGGGTAGAAGATACGCAGTATTTT. Protein product: CATSGSAGVEDTQYF.

At least ten counts were recorded for this clonotype. The CDR3 region is CASSSGLNNEQYF. DNA of the CDR3: TGTGCCAGCAGCTCAGGACTGAATAACGAGCAGTACTTC. The chain carries TRBV7-3 and TRBJ2-7; perhaps TRBD2 as D (5 bases). The germline V and J ends were trimmed by 4 bases and 5 bases, with 12 bases remaining between them. Germline values: CDR1 SGHTA, CDR2 FQGTGA. The CDR3 consists of 13 residues.